This TCR beta chain was recorded in a study of T-cell reconstitution after alpha-beta-depleted transplantation in children. This clonotype was observed a few times. Its cognate antigen is unknown. Study results and limitations: By about two months after transplant, alpha-beta T cells reportedly arose from several hundred graft clones that had expanded. T-cell numbers and diversity, one year after transplant, stemmed largely from T cells that were newly produced. Where some patients showed high TCRbeta diversity at day 60, it came from recipient T cells and thymic progenitors that had survived.

Unique molecular identifiers featured in how the TCRbeta library was prepared. TCRdb recomputed calls from the PCR reads with MiXCR, one row per CDR3 protein. The sample lists fewer than 700,000 distinct CDR3 sequences; around 23% were seen once. The CDR3 loop spans 15 amino acids. Per the germline V gene, CDR1 is DFQATT and CDR2 is SNEGSKA (reference sequence). This receptor was obtained from a boy in the first two years of life who had a stem cell transplant for acute myeloid leukemia, so the T cells may come from the graft donor. This chain connects TRBV20-1 to TRBJ2-3, with 11 bases fitting TRBD2. Sequences were derived from PBMCs, mostly from graft donor cells, sampled 360 days after TCRalphabeta/CD19-depleted stem cell transplant. As DNA, the CDR3 is TGCAGCATTAGCGGGGGGGCCGAATCCACAGATACGCAGTATTTT. This gives the protein CSISGGAESTDTQYF.